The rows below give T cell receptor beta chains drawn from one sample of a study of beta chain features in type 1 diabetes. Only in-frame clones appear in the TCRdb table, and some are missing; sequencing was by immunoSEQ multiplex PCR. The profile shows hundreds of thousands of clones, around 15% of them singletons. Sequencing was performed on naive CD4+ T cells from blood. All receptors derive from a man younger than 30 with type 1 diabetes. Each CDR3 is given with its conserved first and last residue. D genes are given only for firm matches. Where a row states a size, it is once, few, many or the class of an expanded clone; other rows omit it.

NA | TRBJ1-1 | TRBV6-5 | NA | TGTGCCAGCAGCGACTGGAGGAGGATGAACACTGAAGCTTTCTTT | CASSDWRRMNTEAFF
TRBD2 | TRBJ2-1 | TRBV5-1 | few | TGCGCCAGCAGCTTGGTTAGCGGGGGGGCAAATGAGCAGTTCTTC | CASSLVSGGANEQFF
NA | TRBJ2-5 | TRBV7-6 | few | TGTGCCAGCACCCCAAATGGTAGCCCCTGGGGCTTGGAGACCCAGTACTTC | CASTPNGSPWGLETQYF
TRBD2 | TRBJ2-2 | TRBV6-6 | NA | TGTGCCAGCAGTTACAGGAGCGGGAGGACCGGGGAGCTGTTTTTT | CASSYRSGRTGELFF
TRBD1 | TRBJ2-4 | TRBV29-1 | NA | TGCAGCGTTGAGCCGGGACAGGGCAAAAACATTCAGTACTTC | CSVEPGQGKNIQYF
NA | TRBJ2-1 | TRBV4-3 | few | TGCGCCAGCAGCCAAGAACCCACTACCCATCGGGAGCAGTTCTTC | CASSQEPTTHREQFF
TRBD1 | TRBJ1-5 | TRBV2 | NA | TGTGCCAGCAGTCAAGGACAGGGGCGCGGTCAGCCCCAGCATTTT | CASSQGQGRGQPQHF
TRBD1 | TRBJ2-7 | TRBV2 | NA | TGTGCCAGCAGCGGGACAGCCTACGAGCAGTACTTC | CASSGTAYEQYF
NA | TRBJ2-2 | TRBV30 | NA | TGTGCCTGGAGTATTAGGGACACCGGGGAGCTGTTTTTT | CAWSIRDTGELFF
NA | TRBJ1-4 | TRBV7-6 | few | TGTGCCAGCAGCTTAGGAGGGGCAGGTGAAAAACTGTTTTTT | CASSLGGAGEKLFF
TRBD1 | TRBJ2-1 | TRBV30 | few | TGTGCCTGGAGTAGGGGACAGGGGAATTTCAATGAGCAGTTCTTC | CAWSRGQGNFNEQFF
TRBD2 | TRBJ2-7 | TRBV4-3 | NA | TGCGCCAGCAGCCAAGATAGAAGCGGGGGGTCCCCCTACGAGCAGTACTTC | CASSQDRSGGSPYEQYF
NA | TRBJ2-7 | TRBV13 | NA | TGTGCCAGCAGCCCAGTGGGTGGTAGCTCCTACGAGCAGTACTTC | CASSPVGGSSYEQYF
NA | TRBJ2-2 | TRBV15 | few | TGTGCCACCAGCAGACCGTCCACCGGGGAGCTGTTTTTT | CATSRPSTGELFF
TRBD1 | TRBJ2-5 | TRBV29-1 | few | TGCAGCGTTACTGGACAGGGGCGGGAGACCCAGTACTTC | CSVTGQGRETQYF
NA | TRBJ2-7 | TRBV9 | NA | TGTGCCAGCAGCGTAGGATCCACCCAGGCCCACTACGAGCAGTACTTC | CASSVGSTQAHYEQYF
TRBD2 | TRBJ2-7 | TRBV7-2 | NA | TGTGCCAGCAGCTTTCTCGCTAGCGGGTACGAGCAGTACTTC | CASSFLASGYEQYF
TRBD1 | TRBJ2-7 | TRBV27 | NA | TGTGCCAGCAGTTTATCGGCCGGGACAGGGACCTACGAGCAGTACTTC | CASSLSAGTGTYEQYF
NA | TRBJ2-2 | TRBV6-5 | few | TGTGCCAGCAGTTACTCATTCACCGGGGAGCTGTTTTTT | CASSYSFTGELFF
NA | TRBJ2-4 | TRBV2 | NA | TGTGCCGGGGGTACGACGGCCAAAAACATTCAGTACTTC | CAGGTTAKNIQYF
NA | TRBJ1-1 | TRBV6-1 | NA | TGTGCCAGCAGTGAAGTGTTGGATCGTGACGCTTTCTTT | CASSEVLDRDAFF
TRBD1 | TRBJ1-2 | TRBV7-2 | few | TGTGCCAGCAGCCCCGTTCTCCACAGGGGCCGGGCCGTTGGCTACACCTTC | CASSPVLHRGRAVGYTF
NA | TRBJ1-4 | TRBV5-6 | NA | TGTGCCAGCAGCTTTCAGGGGAAGGATGAAAAACTGTTTTTT | CASSFQGKDEKLFF
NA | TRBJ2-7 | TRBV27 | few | TGTGCCAGCAGTTCCACGGGACCCCACGAGCAGTACTTC | CASSSTGPHEQYF
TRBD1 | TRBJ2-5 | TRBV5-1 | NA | TGCGCCAGCAGCCTCGGACAGGGGAACGTGCAGACCCAGTACTTC | CASSLGQGNVQTQYF
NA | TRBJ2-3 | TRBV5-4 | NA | TGTGCCAGCAGCCCTAGCGCACTGGATACGCAGTATTTT | CASSPSALDTQYF
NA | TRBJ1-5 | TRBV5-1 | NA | TGCGCCAGCAGCTTGCGCGACGGGCGGGATCAGCCCCAGCATTTT | CASSLRDGRDQPQHF
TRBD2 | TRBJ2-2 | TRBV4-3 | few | TGCGCCAGCAGCCATAATAGCGGGGGGAACACCGGGGAGCTGTTTTTT | CASSHNSGGNTGELFF
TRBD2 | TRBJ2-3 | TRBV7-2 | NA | TGTGCCAGCAGCTCCTTTAGCGGGAGAACAGATACGCAGTATTTT | CASSSFSGRTDTQYF
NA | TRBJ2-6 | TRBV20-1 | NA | TGCAGTGCTACTGGGGCCAACGTCCTGACTTTC | CSATGANVLTF
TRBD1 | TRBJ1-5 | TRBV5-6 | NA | TGTGCCAGCAGCTTTCGGACAGGGCTCTATAGCAATCAGCCCCAGCATTTT | CASSFRTGLYSNQPQHF
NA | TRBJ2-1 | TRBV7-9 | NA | TGTGCCAGCAGCCCCCGCCCCCCGACTGACAATGAGCAGTTCTTC | CASSPRPPTDNEQFF
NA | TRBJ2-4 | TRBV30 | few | TGTGCCTGGAGTGTACTAGCCAAAAACATTCAGTACTTC | CAWSVLAKNIQYF
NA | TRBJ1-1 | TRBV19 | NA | TGTGCCAGTAGTTCGGCCGATTCTCTTCGGGACACTGAAGCTTTCTTT | CASSSADSLRDTEAFF
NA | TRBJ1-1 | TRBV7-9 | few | TGTGCCAGCAGCTTAGCCACAGCAGGCGCTTTCTTT | CASSLATAGAFF
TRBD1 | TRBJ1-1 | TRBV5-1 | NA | TGCGCCAGCACCGCCTGGGACAGGGCAAAGAACACTGAAGCTTTCTTT | CASTAWDRAKNTEAFF
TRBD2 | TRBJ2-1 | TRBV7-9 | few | TGTGCCAGCAGCTCACTCCGACTAGCGGTTAGCAAGTTCTTC | CASSSLRLAVSKFF
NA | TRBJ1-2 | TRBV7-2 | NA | TGTGCCAGCATCCGATACTTCCCCCATGGCTACACCTTC | CASIRYFPHGYTF
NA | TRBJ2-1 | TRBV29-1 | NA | TGCAGCGTTGTGTCGATTAGGCGGCAAGGGTACAATGAGCAGTTCTTC | CSVVSIRRQGYNEQFF
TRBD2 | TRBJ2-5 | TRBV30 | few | TGTGCCTGGAGTGTTGGACTAGCGGGATCGGAGACCCAGTACTTC | CAWSVGLAGSETQYF
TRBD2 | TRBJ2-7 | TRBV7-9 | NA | TGTGCCAGCAGCCCTAGCGGTCGAGAGCAGTACTTC | CASSPSGREQYF
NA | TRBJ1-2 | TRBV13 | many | TGTGCCAGCAGCTTAGAAGGAAGTGGCTACACCTTC | CASSLEGSGYTF
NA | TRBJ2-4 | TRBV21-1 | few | TGTGCCAGCAGGGGCACTCCCGCAAGCCCCAAAAACATTCAGTACTTC | CASRGTPASPKNIQYF
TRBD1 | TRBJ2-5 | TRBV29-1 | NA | TGCAGCGTTCCCCGGACAGGGTCTGTGGAGACCCAGTACTTC | CSVPRTGSVETQYF
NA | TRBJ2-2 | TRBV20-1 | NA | TGCAGTGCGGGAGTACCCGGGGAGCTGTTTTTT | CSAGVPGELFF
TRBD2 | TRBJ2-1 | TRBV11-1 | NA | TGTGCCAGCAGCCCTCCTGAGGCGTCTAGCGGCAATGAGCAGTTCTTC | CASSPPEASSGNEQFF
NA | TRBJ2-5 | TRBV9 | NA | TGTGCCAGCAGCACGGACAGACAAGAGACCCAGTACTTC | CASSTDRQETQYF
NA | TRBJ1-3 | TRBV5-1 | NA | TGCGCCAGCAGCCTCTCGGACGGAAACACCATATATTTT | CASSLSDGNTIYF